The 30 T cell receptor beta chains below come from one sample, sequenced in a study of response to subunit inactivated influenza vaccine. TCRdb passed the RT-PCR reads through MiXCR, listing each CDR3 protein once. This sample has 650,000 to 800,000 distinct CDR3 sequences, with more than 11% found just once. Sequences were derived from PBMCs from blood, sampled approximately 15 days before vaccination. Receptors were obtained from a man aged 50-59 years who received an inactivated influenza vaccine.

This clonotype has a handful of counts. The rearrangement joins TRBV9 to TRBJ2-3; D remains unclear. With 2 bases removed from V and 2 bases from J, the gap between germline ends came to 21 bases. The CDR3 covers 18 residues. Germline CDR1 reads SGDLS; CDR2 reads YYNGEE. CDR3 sequence (DNA): TGTGCCAGCAGCGTGGCTCAGGACCGGTTCCCCTCCACAGATACGCAGTATTTT. It translates to CASSVAQDRFPSTDTQYF.

There are many counts of this clonotype. The chain recombines TRBV5-1 with TRBJ2-1, with TRBD1 as a possible D gene (5 bases). The germline V gene has CDR1 SGHRS and CDR2 YFSETQ. This CDR3 contains 14 residues. V was trimmed by 1 base and J by 0 bases, leaving 5 bases between them. The CDR3, as DNA: TGCGCCAGCAGCTTGCAGGGCTCCTACAATGAGCAGTTCTTC. Its protein is CASSLQGSYNEQFF.

The sample holds a few counts of this clonotype. The chain couples TRBV6-5 to TRBJ2-1, with a weak D call TRBD1 (6 bases). The length of the CDR3 is 16 residues. V gave up 2 bases and J gave up 14 bases, with 25 bases separating them. Germline-derived CDR1 and CDR2 are MNHEY and SVGAGI. The CDR3 sequence: CASSYHPRVGAIEEFF. CDR3 sequence (DNA): TGTGCCAGCAGTTACCATCCACGGGTGGGGGCTATAGAGGAGTTCTTC.

The sample holds a few counts of this clonotype. The chain carries TRBV10-3 and TRBJ1-3; D call uncertain. Trimming cost V 3 bases and J 4 bases, with 10 bases left between them. The germline V gene has CDR1 ENHRY and CDR2 SYGVKD. The CDR3 totals 14 residues. CDR3 region: CAISDSPEGNTIYF. The CDR3, as DNA: TGTGCCATCAGTGATTCACCCGAGGGAAACACCATATATTTT.

This clonotype was detected only a few times. The CDR3 here is CASSRFGTAYNEQFF. The CDR3 bases are TGTGCCAGCAGCCGATTCGGGACAGCTTACAATGAGCAGTTCTTC. The chain carries TRBV7-8 and TRBJ2-1, with 7 nucleotides matching TRBD1. The V gene's germline CDR1 is SGHVS and CDR2 FQNEAQ. The CDR3 totals 15 residues. V shed 5 bases, J shed 4 bases, and the junction held 8 bases outside the gene matches. Combining the CDR3 with reference TRBV7-8 and TRBJ2-1 gives the whole variable domain GAGVSQSPRYKVAKRGQDVALRCDPISGHVSLFWYQQALGQGPEFLTYFQNEAQLDKSGLPSDRFFAERPEGSVSTLKIQRTQQEDSAVYLCASSRFGTAYNEQFFGPGTRLTVL.

This clonotype occurred a few times. The chain employs TRBV28 and TRBJ2-7, with 7 nucleotides matching TRBD2. Germline V gene data show CDR1 as MDHEN and CDR2 as SYDVKM. V was pared by 10 bases and J by 3 bases, with 12 bases of the junction left unmatched. This CDR3 is built from 14 residues. In DNA, the CDR3 is TGTGCCACTGTTGGTGCGGGAGTAAGCTACGAGCAGTACTTC. Translation gives CATVGAGVSYEQYF.

The rearrangement uses TRBV7-2 and TRBJ2-1; D is unresolved. The germline V gene encodes CDR1 SGHTA and CDR2 FQGNSA. The V end was cut by 3 bases, the J end by 9 bases, with 9 bases between. The CDR3 is made up of 12 amino acids. The DNA for the CDR3 is TGTGCCAGCAGCTTCCTCGGTGCTGAGCAGTTCTTC. It is translated as CASSFLGAEQFF.

This clonotype was found a few times. V gene TRBV7-2 combines with J gene TRBJ1-2, with D unclear. The CDR3 extends over 13 amino acids. CDR1 is SGHTA and CDR2 is FQGNSA in the germline V gene. V shed 3 bases and J shed 3 bases, with 8 bases lying between them. The CDR3 nucleotides read TGTGCCAGCAGCTTTTTATCCGACTATGGCTACACCTTC. Translating gives CASSFLSDYGYTF.

This sequence joins TRBV5-1 and TRBJ2-2; 12 bases agree with TRBD2. The CDR3 length is 15 residues. The V gene end was trimmed by 7 bases and the J gene end by 5 bases; junction bases not matched to a gene: 6. Germline V lookup: CDR1 SGHRS, CDR2 YFSETQ. The CDR3 sequence is CASQLAGGGTGELFF. Here the CDR3 DNA reads TGCGCCAGCCAACTAGCGGGAGGTGGTACCGGGGAGCTGTTTTTT. The full variable domain, with the rest looked up from reference TRBV5-1 and TRBJ2-2, is KAGVTQTPRYLIKTRGQQVTLSCSPISGHRSVSWYQQTPGQGLQFLFEYFSETQRNKGNFPGRFSGRQFSNSRSEMNVSTLELGDSALYLCASQLAGGGTGELFFGEGSRLTVL.

With respect to this clonotype: This may be a read error: a much more frequent sequence differs by one nucleotide. CDR3 DNA sequence: TGTGTCAGCAGCCCCAGTGGCCTGGGTAAGCTTCGGTACGAGCAGTACTTC. Protein sequence: CVSSPSGLGKLRYEQYF. The chain recombines TRBV7-9 with TRBJ2-7; D not certain. The germline CDR1 and CDR2 sequences are SEHNR and FQNEAQ (reference sequence). The CDR3 runs to 17 residues.

This clonotype was detected many times. This chain links TRBV5-1 with TRBJ1-1; 8 nucleotides line up with TRBD1. The CDR3 is made up of 13 amino acids. Germline V gene lookup returns CDR1 SGHRS and CDR2 YFSETQ. V lost 3 bases to trimming and J lost 6 bases; unmatched junction nucleotides: 4. CDR3 protein: CASSYQGASEAFF. The CDR3 coding sequence is TGCGCCAGCAGCTACCAGGGGGCCTCTGAAGCTTTCTTT.

The table lists this clonotype with a few counts. The chain carries TRBV20-1 and TRBJ2-2; weak D call: TRBD2 (7 bases). From germline, CDR1 is DFQATT and CDR2 SNEGSKA (reference sequence). The CDR3 covers 15 residues. V gave up 2 bases and J gave up 6 bases, with 16 bases separating them. The CDR3 reads CSARHLGGGPGELFF. Written as DNA, the CDR3 is TGCAGTGCTAGACACTTGGGCGGGGGCCCCGGGGAGCTGTTTTTT.

This clonotype was seen a few times. The rearrangement joins TRBV6-4 to TRBJ2-1; the D gene is possibly TRBD1 (8 bases). Per the germline V gene, CDR1 is MRHNA and CDR2 is SNTAGT. The CDR3 is 15 residues long. Trimming left V 0 bases short and J 5 bases short, with 11 bases between. The CDR3 sequence is CASSDSTGGDNEQFF. CDR3 DNA sequence: TGTGCCAGCAGTGACTCCACAGGGGGGGACAATGAGCAGTTCTTC.

V is TRBV12-3 or TRBV12-4 and J is TRBJ2-7, with 10 bases that match TRBD2. The ends lost 6 bases at V and 0 bases at J; junction bases unmatched: 2. CDR3 length: 14 amino acids. The CDR3 sequence: CASRTSGASYEQYF. The CDR3 DNA sequence: TGTGCCAGCAGAACTAGCGGGGCCTCCTACGAGCAGTACTTC.

This clonotype has at least ten counts. V usage is TRBV29-1 and J usage is TRBJ2-7, with D perhaps matching TRBD2 (6 bases). The germline V gene encodes CDR1 SQVTM and CDR2 ANQGSEA. The CDR3 is 14 residues long. Trimming cost V 7 bases and J 1 base, with 17 bases left between them. The CDR3 sequence is CSAYSGTRSYEQYF. The CDR3 region has the DNA TGCAGCGCTTATTCCGGGACTCGATCCTACGAGCAGTACTTC.

This clonotype showed up just a few times. This chain links TRBV5-1 with TRBJ2-5, with TRBD1 matching over 9 bases. The CDR3 contains 15 residues. Germline CDR1 reads SGHRS; CDR2 reads YFSETQ. The V segment lost 5 bases and the J segment 5 bases; nucleotides outside the gene matches: 10. The chain's CDR3 is CASRLGTGKGETQYF. In nucleotides, the CDR3 is TGCGCCAGCAGGCTCGGGACAGGGAAGGGCGAGACCCAGTACTTC.

In this sample, this clonotype turned up a few times. The rearrangement uses TRBV20-1 and TRBJ1-6; possible D gene TRBD1, 6 bases. This CDR3 region has 16 residues. Trimming removed 0 bases from V and 6 bases from J, with 15 bases in between. Germline CDR1 reads DFQATT; CDR2 reads SNEGSKA (reference sequence). For the CDR3, the DNA is TGCAGTGCTAGAGAAGGGGGTCACAACATTAATTCACCCCTCCACTTT. Translation gives CSAREGGHNINSPLHF.

This clonotype came up a few times. The chain is built from TRBV6-1 and TRBJ2-7, with 7 bases lining up with TRBD1. Unmatched junction bases numbered 9, after V lost 6 bases and J lost 1 base. Germline V CDR1 and CDR2: MNHNS, SASEGT. This CDR3 has 15 residues. The CDR3 DNA is TGTGCCAGCAGCCCCTACAGGGGAATTTCCTACGAGCAGTACTTC. It translates to CASSPYRGISYEQYF.

V and J are TRBV20-1 and TRBJ2-7; D is perhaps TRBD2 (5 bases). The V gene's germline CDR1 is DFQATT and CDR2 SNEGSKA (reference sequence). The CDR3 contains 15 residues. The ends were cut back, 3 bases at V and 3 bases at J, with 18 bases in the middle. For the CDR3, the DNA is TGCAGTGCTAGTATTACCCTAGGACTCAACTACGAGCAGTACTTC. This translates into CSASITLGLNYEQYF.

This chain joins TRBV4-2 and TRBJ2-7; 10 bases are a match to TRBD2. Germline V lookup: CDR1 LGHNA, CDR2 YNFKEQ. The CDR3 is made up of 16 amino acids. Trimming took 4 bases from V and 1 from J; bases not matched to a gene: 7. CDR3 DNA sequence: TGTGCCAGCAGCCGAGAACTAGCGGGATTTTCCTACGAGCAGTACTTC. It yields the protein CASSRELAGFSYEQYF.

This clonotype was counted ten times or more. The chain has TRBV6-2 or TRBV6-3 and TRBJ2-7, with D uncertain. V was cut by 0 bases and J by 2 bases, with 8 bases left in between. The CDR3 has 14 residues. The germline gives CDR1 MNHEY, CDR2 SVGEGT. The CDR3 DNA sequence: TGTGCCAGCAGTTACTCCCCCAGCACCTACGAGCAGTACTTC. Residues: CASSYSPSTYEQYF.

The table lists this clonotype with a few counts. The gene calls are TRBV6-2 or TRBV6-3 and TRBJ2-7; 9 bases fit TRBD1. V was pared by 6 bases and J by 7 bases, with 10 bases of the junction left unmatched. This CDR3 comprises 14 residues. The germline V gene has CDR1 MNHEY and CDR2 SVGEGT. The chain's CDR3 is CASSAPGQGREQYF. CDR3 nucleotides: TGTGCCAGCAGCGCCCCGGGACAGGGCAGGGAGCAGTACTTC.

This clonotype was found a few times. This chain links TRBV13 with TRBJ2-2; 12 bases are shared with TRBD2. V was clipped by 2 bases and J by 3 bases; unmatched bases: 13. From germline, CDR1 is PRHDT and CDR2 FYEKMQ (reference sequence). This CDR3 has 20 residues. The CDR3, as DNA: TGTGCCAGCAGCTTACTTCTCGAGACTAGCGGGGGTTCCGACACCGGGGAGCTGTTTTTT. This gives the protein CASSLLLETSGGSDTGELFF. The entire variable domain, with the rest obtained from reference TRBV13 and TRBJ2-2, is as follows: AAGVIQSPRHLIKEKRETATLKCYPIPRHDTVYWYQQGPGQDPQFLISFYEKMQSDKGSIPDRFSAQQFSDYHSELNMSSLELGDSALYFCASSLLLETSGGSDTGELFFGEGSRLTVL.

The rearrangement joins TRBV5-1 to TRBJ1-2; tentative D call: TRBD1 (5 bases). The V gene lost 5 bases and the J gene lost 2 bases, with 13 bases spanning the gap. Germline-derived CDR1 and CDR2 are SGHRS and YFSETQ. The length of the CDR3 is 14 residues. The CDR3 nucleotides are TGCGCCAGCAGATACGACAGCCCCAACTATGGCTACACCTTC. Amino acid sequence: CASRYDSPNYGYTF.

In this sample, this clonotype turned up a few times. The chain carries TRBV5-1 and TRBJ2-7; D may be TRBD1 or TRBD2 (5 bases each). Germline V gene sequence: CDR1 SGHRS, CDR2 YFSETQ. V was cut by 2 bases and J by 5 bases, with 20 bases left in between. This CDR3 comprises 16 residues. The CDR3 DNA sequence: TGCGCCAGCAGCTTCGGAGGTTTGAGGGGAAGCCACGAGCAGTACTTC. The encoded protein is CASSFGGLRGSHEQYF. The whole variable domain, remainder taken from reference TRBV5-1 and TRBJ2-7, is KAGVTQTPRYLIKTRGQQVTLSCSPISGHRSVSWYQQTPGQGLQFLFEYFSETQRNKGNFPGRFSGRQFSNSRSEMNVSTLELGDSALYLCASSFGGLRGSHEQYFGPGTRLTVT.

The chain is built from TRBV2 and TRBJ2-1, with D unclear. V was trimmed by 7 bases and J by 3 bases, leaving 10 bases between them. This CDR3 spans 13 amino acids. The V gene's germline CDR1 is SNHLY and CDR2 FYNNEI. CDR3 DNA sequence: TGTGCCAGCAAGGACGGCAACTACAATGAGCAGTTCTTC. This sequence encodes CASKDGNYNEQFF.

This clonotype has just a few counts. The chain combines TRBV5-1 with TRBJ2-7; 8 bases are a match to TRBD2. Germline-derived CDR1 and CDR2 are SGHRS and YFSETQ. Trimming removed 9 bases from V and 3 bases from J; junction bases left unmatched: 8. The CDR3 runs to 13 residues. CDR3 in DNA: TGCGCCAACACGTCGGGAGGGAACTACGAGCAGTACTTC. Translation: CANTSGGNYEQYF.

The sample holds many counts of this clonotype. This sequence joins TRBV2 and TRBJ1-4; weak D call: TRBD1 (5 bases). CDR3 size: 15 residues. V lost 4 bases to trimming and J lost 5 bases, with 14 bases between them. Germline V gene sequence: CDR1 SNHLY, CDR2 FYNNEI. The CDR3 loop reads CASSGGDSLNEKLFF. Here the CDR3 DNA reads TGTGCCAGCAGTGGAGGAGACAGCCTAAATGAAAAACTGTTTTTT.

This clonotype occurred a few times. The rearrangement uses TRBV6-2 or TRBV6-3 and TRBJ2-7; D is ambiguous. Germline V lookup: CDR1 MNHEY, CDR2 SVGEGT. The CDR3 runs to 16 residues. V shed 0 bases and J shed 0 bases, with 12 bases lying between them. The CDR3 DNA reads TGTGCCAGCAGTTACTCGAAGGTCAGGAGCTCCTACGAGCAGTACTTC. Protein sequence: CASSYSKVRSSYEQYF.

This clonotype came up a few times. The CDR3: CASSQDVQGRETQYF. The CDR3 DNA is TGTGCCAGCAGCCAAGATGTACAGGGACGGGAGACCCAGTACTTC. The V call is TRBV4-2, the J call TRBJ2-5, with a weak D call TRBD1 (6 bases). V lost 0 bases to trimming and J lost 5 bases, with 13 bases between them. Germline V gene sequence: CDR1 LGHNA, CDR2 YNFKEQ. This CDR3 region has 15 residues.